This T cell receptor (beta chain) was observed in a study of Ad26.COV2.S vaccination and SARS-CoV-2 variants. About the study: Into the muscle, Ad26.COV2.S was dosed once or twice, 56 days apart.

Treatment given: over 15 received Ad26.COV2.S at low or high dose, single or two shots; 5 received placebo; per-sample allocation not given. Samples were taken on day 63 after the first vaccine or placebo injection. The data were produced by immunoSEQ multiplex PCR, yet TCRdb's version contains in-frame clones alone and is incomplete. The sample shows almost 400,000 clones, 89% of them seen only once. This clone was counted a single time. Its antigen is unidentified. Whole-study findings and limits: Measurement of non-spike TCR breadth gave similar results in vaccine and placebo recipients. Vaccine recipients had higher spike-specific TCR breadth than placebo recipients.

Looked up from germline, CDR1 is MNHEY and CDR2 is SVGAGI. V trimming: 6 bases; J trimming: 6 bases; junction bases outside the gene matches: 8. The CDR3 totals 16 residues. The TCR comes from a person aged 18 to 59 who received the Ad26.COV2.S COVID-19 vaccine or a placebo. This specimen consisted of peripheral blood, obtained in a trial of Ad26.COV2.S vaccine versus placebo. The rearrangement uses TRBV6-5 and TRBJ2-1; TRBD2 matches 13 bases. The DNA for the CDR3 is TGTGCCAGCAGCTACCGGGGACTAGCGGGGTCCAATGAGCAGTTCTTC. It encodes CASSYRGLAGSNEQFF.